This T cell receptor beta chain came from a study of post-analysis software for immune sequencing data. General observations from the study: A significant reduction in normalized Chao1 diversity was observed in multiple sclerosis patients versus controls. Strong same-batch co-clustering of samples appeared with F measure clustering.

This clonotype was found once. What it recognizes is unknown. Unique molecular identifiers were carried by the TCR beta cDNA libraries. One entry per CDR3 protein, called by TCRdb with MiXCR from the PCR reads. The repertoire holds hundreds of thousands of distinct CDR3 sequences, with about 39% as singletons. This TCR came from a girl aged 2-9 years with multiple sclerosis. Sequencing was carried out using blood.

This CDR3 is CASSPRDRGHEQYF. CDR3 sequence (DNA): TGTGCCAGCAGCCCACGGGACAGGGGCCACGAGCAGTACTTC. The V gene is TRBV7-8, the J gene TRBJ2-7, with TRBD1 identical over 10 bases. Germline assignment: CDR1 SGHVS and CDR2 FQNEAQ. V shed 5 bases and J 5 bases; nucleotides not matched to a gene: 6. The CDR3 totals 14 residues.